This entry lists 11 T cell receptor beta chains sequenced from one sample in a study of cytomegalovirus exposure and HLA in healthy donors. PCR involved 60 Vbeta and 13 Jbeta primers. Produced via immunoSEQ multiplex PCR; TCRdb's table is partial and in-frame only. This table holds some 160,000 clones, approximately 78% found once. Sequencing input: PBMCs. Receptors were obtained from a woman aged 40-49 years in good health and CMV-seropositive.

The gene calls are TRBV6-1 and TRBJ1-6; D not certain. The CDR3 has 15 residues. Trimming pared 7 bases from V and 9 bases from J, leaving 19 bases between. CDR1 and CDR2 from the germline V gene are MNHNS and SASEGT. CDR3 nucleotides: TGTGCCAGCACCCTCCCCTCTGGACTGGCTTCACCCCTCCACTTT. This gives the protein CASTLPSGLASPLHF.

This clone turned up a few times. DNA for the CDR3: TGTGCCAGCAGCTTAGGGGGAGGGACGGTCTCTGGAAACACCATATATTTT. It is translated as CASSLGGGTVSGNTIYF. The V and J genes are TRBV11-2 and TRBJ1-3; possible D gene TRBD1, 5 bases. V gave up 1 base and J gave up 0 bases, with 13 bases separating them. This CDR3 comprises 17 residues. Germline V CDR1 and CDR2: SGHAT, FQNNGV. The whole variable domain, remainder taken from reference TRBV11-2 and TRBJ1-3, is EAGVAQSPRYKIIEKRQSVAFWCNPISGHATLYWYQQILGQGPKLLIQFQNNGVVDDSQLPKDRFSAERLKGVDSTLKIQPAKLEDSAVYLCASSLGGGTVSGNTIYFGEGSWLTVV.

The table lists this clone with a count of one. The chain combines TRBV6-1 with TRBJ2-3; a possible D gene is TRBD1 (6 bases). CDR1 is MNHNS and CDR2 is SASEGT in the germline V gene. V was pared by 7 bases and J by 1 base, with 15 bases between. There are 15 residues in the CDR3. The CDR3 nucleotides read TGTGCCAGCATCTTACAGGGAGCGGGCACAGATACGCAGTATTTT. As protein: CASILQGAGTDTQYF.

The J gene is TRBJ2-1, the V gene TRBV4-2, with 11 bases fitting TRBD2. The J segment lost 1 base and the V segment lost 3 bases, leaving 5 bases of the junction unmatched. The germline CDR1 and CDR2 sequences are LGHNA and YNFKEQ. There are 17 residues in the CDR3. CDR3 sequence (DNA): TGTGCCAGCAGCCAGCTAGCGGGGGGAGTTTCCTACAATGAGCAGTTCTTC. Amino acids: CASSQLAGGVSYNEQFF.

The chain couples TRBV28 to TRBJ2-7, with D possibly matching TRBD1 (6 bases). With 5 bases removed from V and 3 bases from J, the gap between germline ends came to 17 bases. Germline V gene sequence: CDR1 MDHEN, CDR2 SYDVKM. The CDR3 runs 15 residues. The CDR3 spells CASSEAGTLIYEQYF. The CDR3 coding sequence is TGTGCCAGCAGTGAAGCCGGGACACTAATCTACGAGCAGTACTTC. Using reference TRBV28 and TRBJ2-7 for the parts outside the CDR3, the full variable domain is DVKVTQSSRYLVKRTGEKVFLECVQDMDHENMFWYRQDPGLGLRLIYFSYDVKMKEKGDIPEGYSVSREKKERFSLILESASTNQTSMYLCASSEAGTLIYEQYFGPGTRLTVT.

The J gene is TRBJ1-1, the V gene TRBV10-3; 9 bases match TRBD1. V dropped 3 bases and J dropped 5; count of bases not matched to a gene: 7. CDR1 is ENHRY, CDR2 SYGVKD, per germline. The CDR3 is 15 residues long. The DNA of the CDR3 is TGTGCCATCAGTGAATATACGGACAGGGGTACTGAAGCTTTCTTT. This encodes CAISEYTDRGTEAFF.

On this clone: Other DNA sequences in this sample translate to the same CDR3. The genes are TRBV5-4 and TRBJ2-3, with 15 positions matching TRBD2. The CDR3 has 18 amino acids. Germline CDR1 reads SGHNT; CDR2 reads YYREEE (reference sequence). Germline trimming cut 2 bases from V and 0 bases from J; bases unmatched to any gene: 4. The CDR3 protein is CASSFPGLAGGSTDTQYF. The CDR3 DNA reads TGTGCCAGCAGCTTTCCGGGACTAGCGGGAGGTAGCACAGATACGCAGTATTTT.

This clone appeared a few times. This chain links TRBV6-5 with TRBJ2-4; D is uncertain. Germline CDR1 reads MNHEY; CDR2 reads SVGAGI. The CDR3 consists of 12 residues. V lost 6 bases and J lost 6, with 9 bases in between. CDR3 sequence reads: CASRDTVNIQYF. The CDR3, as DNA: TGTGCCAGCAGAGACACAGTAAACATTCAGTACTTC.

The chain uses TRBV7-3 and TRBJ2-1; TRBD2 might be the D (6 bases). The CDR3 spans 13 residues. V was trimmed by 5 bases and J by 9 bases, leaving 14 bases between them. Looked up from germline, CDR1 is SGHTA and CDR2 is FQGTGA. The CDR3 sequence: CASSLEGWGEQFF. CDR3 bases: TGTGCCAGCAGCCTGGAGGGGTGGGGTGAGCAGTTCTTC.

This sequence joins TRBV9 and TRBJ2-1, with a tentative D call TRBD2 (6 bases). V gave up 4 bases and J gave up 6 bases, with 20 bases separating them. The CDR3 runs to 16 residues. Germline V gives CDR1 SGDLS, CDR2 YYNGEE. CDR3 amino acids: CASSPYAGFRGNEQFF. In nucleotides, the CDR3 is TGTGCCAGCAGCCCGTACGCGGGATTCAGAGGCAATGAGCAGTTCTTC.

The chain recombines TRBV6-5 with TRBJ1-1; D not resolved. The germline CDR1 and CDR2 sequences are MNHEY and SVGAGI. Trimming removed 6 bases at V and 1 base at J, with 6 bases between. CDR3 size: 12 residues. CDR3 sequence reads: CASSAGNTEAFF. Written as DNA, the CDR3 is TGTGCCAGCAGCGCGGGGAACACTGAAGCTTTCTTT.